The rows below give T cell receptor beta chains drawn from one sample of a study of T cell responses to AZD1222 COVID-19 vaccine. Method: immunoSEQ multiplex PCR; TCRdb's copy keeps in-frame clones and lacks some. The repertoire holds some 90,000 clones, with 80% to 90% as singletons. The sequencing here drew on peripheral blood, taken on day 0 of AZD1222 vaccination. The receptors shown here come from an adult in good health. The CDR3 runs from the conserved cysteine through the conserved F or W. Each record gives: J gene, D gene, V gene, clone size, CDR3 protein, CDR3 DNA. D genes are given only for firm matches. Expanded clones get a size class; other rows say once, few or many, or leave the size out.

j_gene: TRBJ2-7; d_gene: -; v_gene: TRBV9; abundance: few; CDR3aa: CASSSSRGGEQYF; CDR3nt: TGTGCCAGCAGCTCCTCCAGGGGGGGCGAGCAGTACTTC
j_gene: TRBJ1-1; d_gene: -; v_gene: TRBV28; abundance: -; CDR3aa: CASRPPPPVEAFF; CDR3nt: TGTGCCAGCAGGCCCCCGCCTCCGGTGGAAGCTTTCTTT
j_gene: TRBJ1-5; d_gene: TRBD1; v_gene: TRBV19; abundance: -; CDR3aa: CASSKYRDRAGQPQHF; CDR3nt: TGTGCCAGTAGTAAATACCGGGACAGGGCTGGTCAGCCCCAGCATTTT
j_gene: TRBJ2-7; d_gene: -; v_gene: TRBV5-1; abundance: -; CDR3aa: CASSRQGGSSVSYEQYF; CDR3nt: TGCGCCAGCAGCAGGCAGGGGGGGAGTAGCGTATCCTACGAGCAGTACTTC
j_gene: TRBJ2-2; d_gene: -; v_gene: TRBV12-2; abundance: few; CDR3aa: CASRLEFSAGGPDTGELFF; CDR3nt: TGTGCAAGTCGCTTAGAGTTTTCGGCGGGAGGGCCAGACACCGGGGAGCTGTTTTTT
j_gene: TRBJ2-3; d_gene: -; v_gene: TRBV5-5; abundance: -; CDR3aa: CASSNQGSTDTQYF; CDR3nt: TGTGCCAGCAGCAATCAGGGTAGCACAGATACGCAGTATTTT
j_gene: TRBJ2-1; d_gene: -; v_gene: TRBV11-2; abundance: once; CDR3aa: CASSLMNPDQWQFF; CDR3nt: TGTGCCAGCAGCTTAATGAACCCGGATCAGTGGCAGTTCTTC
j_gene: TRBJ2-3; d_gene: -; v_gene: TRBV18; abundance: once; CDR3aa: CASSPPGGLGLLDTQYF; CDR3nt: TGTGCCAGCTCACCACCCGGCGGCTTGGGTTTATTAGATACGCAGTATTTT
j_gene: TRBJ1-1; d_gene: TRBD1; v_gene: TRBV6-5; abundance: -; CDR3aa: CASSYSPTGVNTEAFF; CDR3nt: TGTGCCAGCAGTTACTCCCCGACAGGGGTAAACACTGAAGCTTTCTTT
j_gene: TRBJ1-5; d_gene: -; v_gene: TRBV28; abundance: -; CDR3aa: CTSSLSVGVEKPQHF; CDR3nt: TGTACCAGCAGTTTATCAGTAGGGGTTGAGAAGCCCCAGCATTTT